The 9 T cell receptor beta chains given below trace back to one sample, sequenced in a study of molecular identifiers for immune sequencing clone quantification (dated by TCRdb to between 2017 and 2018). The library was prepared using PCR. Sequenced using an Illumina HiSeq 4000. Using fastp trimming at Q25 and MiXCR clonotype assembly, TCRdb reanalyzed the public sequencing data and kept in-frame beta chains. For every CDR3 protein sequence, its rows merge into one entry that carries the most common genes and DNA. The sample has 88,000 or so distinct CDR3 sequences on record, roughly 23% of them singletons. The ten biggest clones cover approximately 1% of the sample. The sequenced sample was naive CD8+ T cells from blood, with Jurkat cell RNA spiked in. The cell subset or site label corresponds to: FACS-sorted CD8+CD4-CCR7+CD45RA+ naive T cells. Every receptor here comes from a human donor in good health. Some libraries in this study had Jurkat cell RNA spiked in.

This clonotype was seen ten or more times. The rearrangement links TRBV5-6 to TRBJ2-7; 12 bases match TRBD2. This CDR3 region has 15 residues. The trim removed 0 bases at V and 3 bases at J, leaving 1 base unmatched. Germline V gene sequence: CDR1 SGHDT, CDR2 YYEEEE. The CDR3 bases are TGTGCCAGCAGCTTGGGGACTAGCGGGGTCTACGAGCAGTACTTC. Protein: CASSLGTSGVYEQYF.

This clonotype turned up a few times. A much larger clone lies a single base off, so this may be a read error. The chain carries TRBV4-3 and TRBJ2-7; D unclear. The CDR3 runs 14 residues. Trimming shortened V by 4 bases and J by 11 bases, and 21 bases separated the two germline ends. Germline V CDR1 and CDR2: LGHNA, YSLEER. Here the CDR3 reads CASSPYDDQLGEYF. In nucleotides, the CDR3 is TGCGCCAGCAGCCCCTACGACGACCAACTTGGGGAGTACTTC.

This clonotype has a count of ten or more. V usage is TRBV27 and J usage is TRBJ2-7; TRBD1 might be the D (6 bases). The CDR3 spans 12 residues. Trimming took off 8 bases at V and 6 bases at J, with 14 bases between the two ends. Looked up from germline, CDR1 is MNHEY and CDR2 is SMNVEV (reference sequence). The CDR3 coding sequence is TGTGCCAGCGGGAGAACAGGGACCGAGCAGTACTTC. Translating it yields CASGRTGTEQYF.

In its sample, this clonotype was seen many times. This chain links TRBV4-2 with TRBJ2-1; no firm D call. From germline, CDR1 is LGHNA and CDR2 YNFKEQ. The CDR3 is 11 amino acids. V was clipped by 1 base and J by 8 bases, with 3 bases between them. CDR3 amino acids: CASSQGYEQFF. As DNA, the CDR3 is TGTGCCAGCAGCCAAGGTTATGAGCAGTTCTTC.

Worth noting for this clonotype: The conserved phenylalanine or tryptophan normally closing the CDR3 is absent here, so this likely arose from a read error. The chain links TRBV19 to TRBJ2-3; 12 nucleotides match TRBD2. Germline lookup yields CDR1 LNHDA and CDR2 SQIVND (reference sequence). J gave up 0 bases and V 5 bases, and 3 bases lay outside the gene matches. The length of the CDR3 is 16 residues. CDR3 in DNA: TGTGCCAGTAGTGTCGGACTAGCGGGGAGCACAGATACGCAGTATCTT. Translating it yields CASSVGLAGSTDTQYL.

This clonotype was observed many times. CDR3 sequence (DNA): TGTGCCAGCAGACAACAGGGAACTGAAGCTTTCTTT. It translates to CASRQQGTEAFF. The chain couples TRBV12-3 or TRBV12-4 to TRBJ1-1; maybe TRBD1 (6 bases). Trimming removed 6 bases at V and 5 bases at J, with 10 bases between. The CDR3 consists of 12 residues.

Notes on this clonotype: Compared with germline, one end of the junction differs, possibly owing to a read error. The chain employs TRBV19 and TRBJ1-5, with a tentative D call TRBD1 (5 bases). The CDR3 is 15 amino acids. Germline-derived CDR1 and CDR2 are LNHDA and SQIVND (reference sequence). CDR3 in amino acids: CASSIQGRSNRPQHF. The CDR3 DNA sequence: TGTGCCAGTAGTATCCAGGGACGGAGCAATCGGCCCCAGCATTTT.

This clonotype was picked up a small number of times. CDR3: CASSYSQSDVLAKNIQYF. In nucleotides, the CDR3 is TGTGCCAGCAGTTACTCGCAGAGTGATGTGTTAGCCAAAAACATTCAGTACTTC. The chain uses TRBV6-6 and TRBJ2-4, with D unresolved. V dropped 0 bases and J dropped 0 bases, with 15 bases sitting between them. Germline V gives CDR1 MNHNY, CDR2 SVGAGI (reference sequence). This CDR3 has 18 amino acids.

Ten or more counts support this clonotype. One end of the junction does not line up with germline, which may come from a read error. This chain uses TRBV6-5 with TRBJ2-3; 7 bases match TRBD1. This CDR3 has 13 residues. Germline V gives CDR1 MNHEY, CDR2 SVGAGI. The CDR3 reads CASNYSLTGAQYF. The CDR3 coding sequence is TGTGCCAGCAATTACTCTCTCACAGGGGCGCAGTATTTT.